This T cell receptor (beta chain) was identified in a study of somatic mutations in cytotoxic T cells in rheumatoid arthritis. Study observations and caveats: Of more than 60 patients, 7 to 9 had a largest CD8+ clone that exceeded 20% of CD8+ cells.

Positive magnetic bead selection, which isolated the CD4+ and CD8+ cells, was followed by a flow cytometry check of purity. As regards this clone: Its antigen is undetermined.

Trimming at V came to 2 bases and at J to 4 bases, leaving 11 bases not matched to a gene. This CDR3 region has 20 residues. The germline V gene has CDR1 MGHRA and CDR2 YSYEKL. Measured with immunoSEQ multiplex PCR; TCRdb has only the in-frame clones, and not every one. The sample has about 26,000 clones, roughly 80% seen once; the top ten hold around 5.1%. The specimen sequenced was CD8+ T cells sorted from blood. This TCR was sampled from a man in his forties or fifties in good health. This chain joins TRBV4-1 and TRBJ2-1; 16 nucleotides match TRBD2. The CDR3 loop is CASSQTTGTSGRARYNEQFF. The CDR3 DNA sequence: TGCGCCAGCAGCCAAACGACCGGGACTAGCGGGAGGGCTAGGTACAATGAGCAGTTCTTC.